These T cell receptor beta chains were read from a single sample in a study of blood T cell repertoires in COVID-19. Produced via immunoSEQ multiplex PCR; TCRdb's table is partial and in-frame only. Here the sample spans 75,000 to 100,000 clones, 65% to 90% being singletons. The sample was peripheral blood. Every receptor here comes from a woman older than 75 with acute or convalescent COVID-19. The CDR3 runs from the conserved cysteine through the conserved F or W. The D gene is left open where the match is weak. Only some rows state a clone size, as once, few, many or a class for expanded clones.

d_gene: -
abundance: -
j_gene: TRBJ1-6
v_gene: TRBV4-1
CDR3nt: TGCGCCAGCAGCCAAGGGACAGACGGGAATTCACCCCTCCACTTT
CDR3aa: CASSQGTDGNSPLHF

d_gene: TRBD2
abundance: -
j_gene: TRBJ2-5
v_gene: TRBV5-4
CDR3nt: TGTGCCAGCAGATCGGGACTAGCGGAAGAGACCCAGTACTTC
CDR3aa: CASRSGLAEETQYF

d_gene: -
abundance: -
j_gene: TRBJ1-4
v_gene: TRBV6-1
CDR3nt: TGTGCCAGCAGTGAGGCAGGGGCGCGGGTCTATGAAAAACTGTTTTTT
CDR3aa: CASSEAGARVYEKLFF

d_gene: TRBD1
abundance: -
j_gene: TRBJ2-1
v_gene: TRBV27
CDR3nt: TGTGCCAGCACCACCGGGACAGGGGGCAATGAGCAGTTCTTC
CDR3aa: CASTTGTGGNEQFF

d_gene: -
abundance: -
j_gene: TRBJ2-2
v_gene: TRBV3-1/TRBV3-2
CDR3nt: TGTGCCAGCAGCCAGTTTACAGGGCGTACCGGGGAGCTGTTTTTT
CDR3aa: CASSQFTGRTGELFF

d_gene: TRBD1
abundance: -
j_gene: TRBJ1-5
v_gene: TRBV24-1
CDR3nt: TGTGCCACCAGTGAGGGGGGACAGGGATGGGATCAGCCCCAGCATTTT
CDR3aa: CATSEGGQGWDQPQHF

d_gene: TRBD1
abundance: -
j_gene: TRBJ2-7
v_gene: TRBV5-8
CDR3nt: TGTGCCAGCAGCCTGGGACAGGGGTTACCTACGCCCTTTTTGTACTTC
CDR3aa: CASSLGQGLPTPFLYF

d_gene: -
abundance: -
j_gene: TRBJ1-6
v_gene: TRBV6-1
CDR3nt: TGTGCCAGCAGTGGCCCTCAGGGGAGCTCCTATAATTCACCCCTCCACTTT
CDR3aa: CASSGPQGSSYNSPLHF

d_gene: TRBD1
abundance: -
j_gene: TRBJ2-1
v_gene: TRBV19
CDR3nt: TGTGCCAGTAGTATATCGAACAGGGGCAATGAGCAGTTCTTC
CDR3aa: CASSISNRGNEQFF

d_gene: -
abundance: -
j_gene: TRBJ2-7
v_gene: TRBV7-8
CDR3nt: TGTGCCAGCAGCTTAAGGGAGTTAGGGGGCGAGCAGTACTTC
CDR3aa: CASSLRELGGEQYF

d_gene: -
abundance: few
j_gene: TRBJ1-3
v_gene: TRBV15
CDR3nt: TGTGCCACCAGCAGAAGTACAGGAATTCCTGGAAACACCATATATTTT
CDR3aa: CATSRSTGIPGNTIYF

d_gene: TRBD1
abundance: few
j_gene: TRBJ1-4
v_gene: TRBV11-2
CDR3nt: TGTGCCAGCAGTTTACAGGGGGCATTTGGGAAACTGTTTTTT
CDR3aa: CASSLQGAFGKLFF

d_gene: TRBD2
abundance: -
j_gene: TRBJ2-3
v_gene: TRBV5-1
CDR3nt: TGCGCCAGCAGCTTGGCCCCTAGCCGACTAGCGGGGGGACCAGATACGCAGTATTTT
CDR3aa: CASSLAPSRLAGGPDTQYF

d_gene: TRBD2
abundance: once
j_gene: TRBJ2-5
v_gene: TRBV24-1
CDR3nt: TGTGCCACCAGTGATTCCAGCGGGGAGGGGGAGACCCAGTACTTC
CDR3aa: CATSDSSGEGETQYF

d_gene: TRBD2
abundance: -
j_gene: TRBJ2-1
v_gene: TRBV11-2
CDR3nt: TGTGCCAGCAGCTTTTCTACTAGCGGGGGCGGCAGCTCCTACAATGAGCAGTTCTTC
CDR3aa: CASSFSTSGGGSSYNEQFF

d_gene: TRBD2
abundance: -
j_gene: TRBJ2-5
v_gene: TRBV19
CDR3nt: TGTGCCAGTAGTTCCCCCCGGGGGGGCGGTAGGGAGACCCAGTACTTC
CDR3aa: CASSSPRGGGRETQYF

d_gene: -
abundance: -
j_gene: TRBJ1-1
v_gene: TRBV25-1
CDR3nt: TGTGCCAGCAGTACCGGACAGACCAACACTGAAGCTTTCTTT
CDR3aa: CASSTGQTNTEAFF

d_gene: TRBD2
abundance: once
j_gene: TRBJ2-3
v_gene: TRBV14
CDR3nt: TGTGCCAGCAGCCAAGAACTCCTAGCGGGGGGCCTCACAGATACGCAGTATTTT
CDR3aa: CASSQELLAGGLTDTQYF

d_gene: TRBD1
abundance: -
j_gene: TRBJ1-5
v_gene: TRBV10-3
CDR3nt: TGTGCCATCAGGAAGGACAGGGATAATCAGCCCCAGCATTTT
CDR3aa: CAIRKDRDNQPQHF

d_gene: TRBD1
abundance: -
j_gene: TRBJ2-2
v_gene: TRBV27
CDR3nt: TGTGCCAGCAGGAAGGGACAGGAAAACACCGGGGAGCTGTTTTTT
CDR3aa: CASRKGQENTGELFF

d_gene: -
abundance: -
j_gene: TRBJ1-3
v_gene: TRBV5-1
CDR3nt: TGCGCCAGCAGCTGGGACAACAGCTCTGGAAACACCATATATTTT
CDR3aa: CASSWDNSSGNTIYF

d_gene: -
abundance: -
j_gene: TRBJ1-1
v_gene: TRBV27
CDR3nt: TGTGCCAGCAGTTTCTACCGGGACACCAAGAACACTGAAGCTTTCTTT
CDR3aa: CASSFYRDTKNTEAFF

d_gene: -
abundance: -
j_gene: TRBJ2-1
v_gene: TRBV5-1
CDR3nt: TGCGCCAGCAGCTTGGAGGGCGGTGGGGGGGCCCCCCAGTTCTTC
CDR3aa: CASSLEGGGGAPQFF

d_gene: -
abundance: -
j_gene: TRBJ2-7
v_gene: TRBV5-1
CDR3nt: TGCGCCAGCAGCTTGGTTCTAAGAACCTACGAGCAGTACTTC
CDR3aa: CASSLVLRTYEQYF

d_gene: TRBD2
abundance: -
j_gene: TRBJ2-7
v_gene: TRBV18
CDR3nt: TGTGCCAGCTCACCACCAGCGGGGGCCCCCTACGAGCAGTACTTC
CDR3aa: CASSPPAGAPYEQYF

d_gene: -
abundance: once
j_gene: TRBJ2-1
v_gene: TRBV3-1/TRBV3-2
CDR3nt: TGTGCCAGCAGCCAGGCTGGTGAGCAGTTCTTC
CDR3aa: CASSQAGEQFF

d_gene: TRBD1
abundance: -
j_gene: TRBJ2-1
v_gene: TRBV6-5
CDR3nt: TGTGCCAGCAGTTACCAGACAGGGGTTAACAATGAGCAGTTCTTC
CDR3aa: CASSYQTGVNNEQFF

d_gene: -
abundance: few
j_gene: TRBJ1-2
v_gene: TRBV11-2
CDR3nt: TGTGCCAGCAGCTTACAACAGGAGGGACTCTATGGCTACACCTTC
CDR3aa: CASSLQQEGLYGYTF

d_gene: TRBD1
abundance: -
j_gene: TRBJ1-1
v_gene: TRBV7-8
CDR3nt: TGTGCCAGCAGCTTAGTGGTGGGACAGGCGAACACTGAAGCTTTCTTT
CDR3aa: CASSLVVGQANTEAFF

d_gene: TRBD1
abundance: -
j_gene: TRBJ2-7
v_gene: TRBV5-1
CDR3nt: TGCGCCAGCAGCCCAGGGGGGACAGGAGGGCCCTACGAGCAGTACTTC
CDR3aa: CASSPGGTGGPYEQYF

d_gene: -
abundance: -
j_gene: TRBJ1-3
v_gene: TRBV3-1/TRBV3-2
CDR3nt: TGTGCCAGCAGCCCCCGACGACGGAGGGAAACTGGAAACACCATATATTTT
CDR3aa: CASSPRRRRETGNTIYF